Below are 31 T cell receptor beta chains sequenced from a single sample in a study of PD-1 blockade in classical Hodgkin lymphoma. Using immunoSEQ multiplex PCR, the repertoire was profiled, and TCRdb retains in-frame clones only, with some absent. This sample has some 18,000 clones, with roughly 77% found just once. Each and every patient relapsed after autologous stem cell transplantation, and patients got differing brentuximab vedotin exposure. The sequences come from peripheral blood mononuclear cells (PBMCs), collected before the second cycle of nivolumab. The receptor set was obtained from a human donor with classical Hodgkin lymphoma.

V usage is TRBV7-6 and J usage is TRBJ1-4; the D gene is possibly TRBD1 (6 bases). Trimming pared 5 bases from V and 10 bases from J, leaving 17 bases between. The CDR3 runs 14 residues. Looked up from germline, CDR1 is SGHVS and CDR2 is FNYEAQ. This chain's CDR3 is CASSPDVDSRKLFF. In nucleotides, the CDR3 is TGTGCCAGCAGCCCGGACGTGGACAGTCGAAAACTGTTTTTT.

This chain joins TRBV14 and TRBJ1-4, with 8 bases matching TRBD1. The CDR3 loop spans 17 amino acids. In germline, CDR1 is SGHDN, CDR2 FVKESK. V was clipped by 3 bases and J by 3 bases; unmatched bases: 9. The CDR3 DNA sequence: TGTGCCAGCAGCCAGTATCCTCAGGGGGCGGCTAATGAAAAACTGTTTTTT. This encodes CASSQYPQGAANEKLFF.

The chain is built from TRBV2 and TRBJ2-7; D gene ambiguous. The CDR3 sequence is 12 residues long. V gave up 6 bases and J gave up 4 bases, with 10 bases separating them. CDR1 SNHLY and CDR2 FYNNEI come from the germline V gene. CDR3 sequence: CASSGLGYEQYF. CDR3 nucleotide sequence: TGTGCCAGCAGCGGATTGGGGTACGAGCAGTACTTC.

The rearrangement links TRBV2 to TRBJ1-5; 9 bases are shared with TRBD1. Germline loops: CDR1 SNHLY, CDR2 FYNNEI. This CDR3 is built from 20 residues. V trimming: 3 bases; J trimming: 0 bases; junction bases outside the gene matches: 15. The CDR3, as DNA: TGTGCCAGCAGTGATCCTTTGGGACAGGGCAGGGACTTTAGCAATCAGCCCCAGCATTTT. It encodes CASSDPLGQGRDFSNQPQHF. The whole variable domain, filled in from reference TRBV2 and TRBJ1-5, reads EPEVTQTPSHQVTQMGQEVILRCVPISNHLYFYWYRQILGQKVEFLVSFYNNEISEKSEIFDDQFSVERPDGSNFTLKIRSTKLEDSAMYFCASSDPLGQGRDFSNQPQHFGDGTRLSIL.

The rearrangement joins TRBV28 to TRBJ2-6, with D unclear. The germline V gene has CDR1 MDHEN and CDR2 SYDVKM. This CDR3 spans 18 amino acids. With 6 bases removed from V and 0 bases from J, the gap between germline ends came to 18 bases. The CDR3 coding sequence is TGTGCCAGCAGACTAATAAACAGTCCTAACTCTGGGGCCAACGTCCTGACTTTC. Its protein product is CASRLINSPNSGANVLTF.

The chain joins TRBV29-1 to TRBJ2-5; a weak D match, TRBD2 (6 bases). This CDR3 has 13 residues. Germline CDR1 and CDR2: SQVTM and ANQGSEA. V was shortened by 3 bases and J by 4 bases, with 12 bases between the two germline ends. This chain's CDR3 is CSVDMGTGETQYF. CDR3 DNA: TGCAGCGTTGATATGGGGACTGGAGAGACCCAGTACTTC.

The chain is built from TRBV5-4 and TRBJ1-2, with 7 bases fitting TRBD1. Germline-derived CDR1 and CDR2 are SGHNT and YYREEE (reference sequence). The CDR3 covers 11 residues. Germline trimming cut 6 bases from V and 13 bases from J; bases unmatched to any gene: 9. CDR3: CASNGQDQSTF. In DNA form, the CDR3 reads TGTGCCAGCAACGGACAGGATCAAAGCACCTTC.

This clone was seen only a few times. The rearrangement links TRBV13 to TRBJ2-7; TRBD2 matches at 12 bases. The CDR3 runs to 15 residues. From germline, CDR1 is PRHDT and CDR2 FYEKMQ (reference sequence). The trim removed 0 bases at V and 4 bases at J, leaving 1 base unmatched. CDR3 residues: CASSLGTSGGYEQYF. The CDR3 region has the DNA TGTGCCAGCAGCTTAGGGACTAGCGGGGGATACGAGCAGTACTTC.

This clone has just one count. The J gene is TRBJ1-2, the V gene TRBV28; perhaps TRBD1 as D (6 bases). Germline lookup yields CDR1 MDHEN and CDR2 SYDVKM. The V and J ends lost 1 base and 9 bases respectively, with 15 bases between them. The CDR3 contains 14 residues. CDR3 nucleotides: TGTGCCAGCAGTTTATTTCAGGGGAGGTATCGCTACACCTTC. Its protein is CASSLFQGRYRYTF.

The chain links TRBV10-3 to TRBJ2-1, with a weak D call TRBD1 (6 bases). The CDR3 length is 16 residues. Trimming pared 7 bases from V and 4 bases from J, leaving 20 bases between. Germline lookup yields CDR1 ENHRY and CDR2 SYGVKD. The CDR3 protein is CAIKGDGGLKYNEQFF. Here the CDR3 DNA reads TGTGCCATCAAGGGGGACGGCGGCTTGAAATACAATGAGCAGTTCTTC.

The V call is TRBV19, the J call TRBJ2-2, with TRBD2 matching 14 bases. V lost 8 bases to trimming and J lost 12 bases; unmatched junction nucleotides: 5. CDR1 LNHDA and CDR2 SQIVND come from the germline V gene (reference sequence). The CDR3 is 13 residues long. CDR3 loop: CASQGLAGEKLFF. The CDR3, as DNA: TGTGCCAGTCAGGGACTAGCGGGAGAAAAGCTGTTTTTT.

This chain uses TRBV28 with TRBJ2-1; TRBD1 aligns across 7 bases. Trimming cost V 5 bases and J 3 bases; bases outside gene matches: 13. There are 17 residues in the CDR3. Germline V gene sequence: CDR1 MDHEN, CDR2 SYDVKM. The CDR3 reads CASSEGQIWSDYNEQFF. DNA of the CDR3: TGTGCCAGCAGTGAGGGACAGATTTGGTCCGACTACAATGAGCAGTTCTTC.

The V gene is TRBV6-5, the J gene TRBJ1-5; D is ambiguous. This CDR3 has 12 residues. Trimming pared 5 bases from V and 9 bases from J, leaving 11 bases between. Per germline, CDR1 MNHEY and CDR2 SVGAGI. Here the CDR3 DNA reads TGTGCCAGCAGTGAAGAAAGAGGGCCCCAGCATTTT. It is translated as CASSEERGPQHF.

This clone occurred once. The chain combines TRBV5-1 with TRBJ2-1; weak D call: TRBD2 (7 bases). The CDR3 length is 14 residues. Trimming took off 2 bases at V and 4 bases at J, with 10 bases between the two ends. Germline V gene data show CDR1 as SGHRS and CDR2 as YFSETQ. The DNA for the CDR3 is TGCGCCAGCAGCTTCGGGGGGCTATACAATGAGCAGTTCTTC. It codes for CASSFGGLYNEQFF.

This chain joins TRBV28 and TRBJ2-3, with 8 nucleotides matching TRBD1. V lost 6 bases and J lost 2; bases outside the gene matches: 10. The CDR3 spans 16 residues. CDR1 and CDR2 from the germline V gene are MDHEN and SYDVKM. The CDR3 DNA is TGTGCCAGCAGCCTTACCTCGACAGGGGCCACAGATACGCAGTATTTT. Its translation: CASSLTSTGATDTQYF.

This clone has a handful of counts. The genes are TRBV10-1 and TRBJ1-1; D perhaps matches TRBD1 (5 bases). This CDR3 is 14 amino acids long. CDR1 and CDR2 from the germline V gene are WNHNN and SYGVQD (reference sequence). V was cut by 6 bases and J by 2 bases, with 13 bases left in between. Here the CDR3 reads CASRAGALNTEAFF. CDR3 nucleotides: TGCGCCAGCAGAGCCGGGGCCCTTAACACTGAAGCTTTCTTT.

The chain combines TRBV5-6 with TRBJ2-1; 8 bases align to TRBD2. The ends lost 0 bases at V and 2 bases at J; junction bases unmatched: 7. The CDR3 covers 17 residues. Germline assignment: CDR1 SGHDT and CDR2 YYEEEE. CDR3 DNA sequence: TGTGCCAGCAGCTTGGAGTGGGGCGGGGGGCCCTACAATGAGCAGTTCTTC. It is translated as CASSLEWGGGPYNEQFF.

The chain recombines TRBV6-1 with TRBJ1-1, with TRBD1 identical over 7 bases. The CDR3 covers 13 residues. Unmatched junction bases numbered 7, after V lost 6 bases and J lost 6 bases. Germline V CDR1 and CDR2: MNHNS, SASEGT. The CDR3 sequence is CASSDRDRAEAFF. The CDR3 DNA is TGTGCCAGCAGCGACAGGGACCGGGCTGAAGCTTTCTTT.

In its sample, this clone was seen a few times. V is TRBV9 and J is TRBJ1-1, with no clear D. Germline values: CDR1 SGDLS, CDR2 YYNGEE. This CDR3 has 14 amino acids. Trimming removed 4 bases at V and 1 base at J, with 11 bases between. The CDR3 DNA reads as TGTGCCAGCAGCTCCCAAACTGGGAACACTGAAGCTTTCTTT. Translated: CASSSQTGNTEAFF.

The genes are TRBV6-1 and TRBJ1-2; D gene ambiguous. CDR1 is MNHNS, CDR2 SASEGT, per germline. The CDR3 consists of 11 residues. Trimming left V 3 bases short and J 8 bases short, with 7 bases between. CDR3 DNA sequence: TGTGCCAGCAGTGATTACGGAGGCTACACCTTC. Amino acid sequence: CASSDYGGYTF.

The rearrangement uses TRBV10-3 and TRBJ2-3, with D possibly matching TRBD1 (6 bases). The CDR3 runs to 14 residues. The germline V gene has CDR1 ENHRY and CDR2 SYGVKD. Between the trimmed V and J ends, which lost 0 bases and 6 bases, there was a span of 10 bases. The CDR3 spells CAISESNRADTQYF. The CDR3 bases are TGTGCCATCAGTGAGTCCAACAGGGCTGATACGCAGTATTTT.

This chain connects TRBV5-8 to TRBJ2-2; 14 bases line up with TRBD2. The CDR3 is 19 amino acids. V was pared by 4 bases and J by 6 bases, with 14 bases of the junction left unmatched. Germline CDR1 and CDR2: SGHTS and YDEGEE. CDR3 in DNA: TGTGCCAGCAGCGGGACTAGCGGGAGCTACAACCGGGTCTCCGGGGAGCTGTTTTTT. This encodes CASSGTSGSYNRVSGELFF.

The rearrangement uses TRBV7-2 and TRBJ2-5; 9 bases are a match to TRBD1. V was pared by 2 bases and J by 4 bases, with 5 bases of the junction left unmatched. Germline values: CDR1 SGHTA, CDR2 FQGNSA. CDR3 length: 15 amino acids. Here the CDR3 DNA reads TGTGCCAGCAGCTTAAAGGACAGGGGTAGAGAGACCCAGTACTTC. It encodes CASSLKDRGRETQYF.

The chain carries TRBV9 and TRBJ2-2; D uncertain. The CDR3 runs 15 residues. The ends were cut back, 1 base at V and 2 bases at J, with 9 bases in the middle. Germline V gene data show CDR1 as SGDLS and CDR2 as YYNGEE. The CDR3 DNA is TGTGCCAGCAGCGTAAGTGAGATAAACACCGGGGAGCTGTTTTTT. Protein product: CASSVSEINTGELFF.

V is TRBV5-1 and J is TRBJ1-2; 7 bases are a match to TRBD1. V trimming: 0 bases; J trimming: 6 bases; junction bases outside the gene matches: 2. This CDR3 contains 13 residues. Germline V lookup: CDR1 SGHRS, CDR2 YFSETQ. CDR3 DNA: TGCGCCAGCAGCTTGGAAGGACAGGATGGCTACACCTTC. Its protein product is CASSLEGQDGYTF.

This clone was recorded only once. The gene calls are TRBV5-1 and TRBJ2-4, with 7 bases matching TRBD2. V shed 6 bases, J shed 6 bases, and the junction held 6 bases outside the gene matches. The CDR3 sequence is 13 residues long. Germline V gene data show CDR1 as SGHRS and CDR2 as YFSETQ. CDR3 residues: CASTQSGGNIQYF. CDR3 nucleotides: TGCGCCAGCACCCAGTCGGGGGGAAACATTCAGTACTTC.

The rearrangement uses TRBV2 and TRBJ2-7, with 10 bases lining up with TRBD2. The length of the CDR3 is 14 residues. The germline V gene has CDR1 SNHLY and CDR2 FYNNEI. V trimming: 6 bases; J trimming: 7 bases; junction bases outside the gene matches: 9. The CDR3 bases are TGTGCCAGCAGGATTATAGCGGGGGGTAAAGAGCAGTACTTC. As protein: CASRIIAGGKEQYF.

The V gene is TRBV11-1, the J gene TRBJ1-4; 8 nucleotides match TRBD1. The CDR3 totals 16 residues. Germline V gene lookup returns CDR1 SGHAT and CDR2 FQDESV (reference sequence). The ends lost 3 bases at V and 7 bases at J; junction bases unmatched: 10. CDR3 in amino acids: CASSFSTGEFGEKLFF. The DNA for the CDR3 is TGTGCCAGCAGCTTCTCGACAGGGGAATTCGGTGAAAAACTGTTTTTT. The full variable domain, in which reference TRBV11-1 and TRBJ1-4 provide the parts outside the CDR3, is EAEVAQSPRYKITEKSQAVAFWCDPISGHATLYWYRQILGQGPELLVQFQDESVVDDSQLPKDRFSAERLKGVDSTLKIQPAELGDSAMYLCASSFSTGEFGEKLFFGSGTQLSVL.

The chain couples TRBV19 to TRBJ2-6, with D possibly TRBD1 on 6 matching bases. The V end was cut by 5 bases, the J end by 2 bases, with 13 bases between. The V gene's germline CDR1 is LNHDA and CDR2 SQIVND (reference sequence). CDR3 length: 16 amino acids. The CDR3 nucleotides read TGTGCCAGTAGTCCAGAACAGGGTACTGGGGCCAACGTCCTGACTTTC. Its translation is CASSPEQGTGANVLTF.

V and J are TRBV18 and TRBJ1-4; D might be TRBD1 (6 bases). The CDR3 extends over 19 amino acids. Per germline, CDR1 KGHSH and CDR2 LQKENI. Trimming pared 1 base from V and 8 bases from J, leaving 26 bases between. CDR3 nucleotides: TGTGCCAGCTCACCACGTTCGGCTTCTTGGGACACAGTAGGAGAAAAACTGTTTTTT. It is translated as CASSPRSASWDTVGEKLFF.

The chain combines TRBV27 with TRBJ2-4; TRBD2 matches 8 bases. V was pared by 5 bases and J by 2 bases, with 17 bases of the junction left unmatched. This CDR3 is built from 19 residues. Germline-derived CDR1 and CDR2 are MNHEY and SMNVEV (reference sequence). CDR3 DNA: TGTGCCAGCAGTCCCCACGGGAGGGTAGAAGATCGGACCAAAAACATTCAGTACTTC. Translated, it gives CASSPHGRVEDRTKNIQYF.